The 22 T cell receptor beta chains below all came from one sample that was sequenced in a study of blood T cell repertoires in COVID-19 (dated by TCRdb to the early 2020s). The library relied on the immunoSEQ multiplex PCR assay. TCRdb limited this immuneACCESS table to in-frame rearrangements with V and J called. A share of clones is missing; checked studies link under half to unresolved V genes, and the rest is unexplained. Within this sample are 100,000 to 150,000 clones, with approximately 74% of them counted one time only. The top ten constitute around 6% of the sample. The material sequenced was peripheral blood. These receptors all stem from a man aged 60-69 years with acute or convalescent COVID-19.

The V and J genes are TRBV11-3 and TRBJ2-3; TRBD1 might be the D (5 bases). This CDR3 comprises 16 residues. The V and J ends lost 3 bases and 3 bases respectively, with 16 bases between them. Germline V gene sequence: CDR1 SGHNT, CDR2 YENEEA. CDR3 bases: TGTGCCAGCAGCTTCGACAGTTTCTCGCGTACAGATACGCAGTATTTT. Protein product: CASSFDSFSRTDTQYF.

The rearrangement uses TRBV18 and TRBJ2-4; 7 bases match TRBD1. V was pared by 0 bases and J by 7 bases, with 0 bases of the junction left unmatched. Germline CDR1 and CDR2: KGHSH and LQKENI. This CDR3 has 13 amino acids. The CDR3 reads CASSPPGQNIQYF. DNA of the CDR3: TGTGCCAGCTCACCACCGGGACAGAACATTCAGTACTTC.

The rearrangement links TRBV11-3 to TRBJ2-2, with TRBD2 as a possible D gene (5 bases). Germline values: CDR1 SGHNT, CDR2 YENEEA. V dropped 5 bases and J dropped 4 bases, with 17 bases sitting between them. This CDR3 is built from 16 residues. The CDR3, as DNA: TGTGCCAGCAGCCGGAGGTCCAGGCTGCGCACCGGGGAGCTGTTTTTT. It encodes CASSRRSRLRTGELFF.

As for this clone: In the same sample, other DNA sequences code for this CDR3. V and J are TRBV5-1 and TRBJ2-3, with TRBD1 matching 10 bases. Germline loops: CDR1 SGHRS, CDR2 YFSETQ. V trimming: 1 base; J trimming: 1 base; junction bases outside the gene matches: 3. The CDR3 contains 16 residues. CDR3 nucleotides: TGCGCCAGCAGCTTGCGACAGGGGGCCCGCACAGATACGCAGTATTTT. Translation gives CASSLRQGARTDTQYF.

The chain joins TRBV19 to TRBJ1-1; 7 bases line up with TRBD1. The trim removed 4 bases at V and 1 base at J, leaving 3 bases unmatched. CDR1 and CDR2 (germline): LNHDA, SQIVND (reference sequence). The length of the CDR3 is 14 residues. In DNA form, the CDR3 reads TGTGCCAGTAGTACACAGGGGAGGAACACTGAAGCTTTCTTT. Protein sequence: CASSTQGRNTEAFF.

This chain connects TRBV21-1 to TRBJ1-4; TRBD1 reflects the table's D call only, with no check against the DNA. TRBV21-1 constitutes a pseudogene. The CDR3 covers 16 residues. CDR3 coding DNA: TGTGCCAGCAGCAAAGGGGGACAGGCACTCAATGAAAAACTGTTTTTT. This encodes CASSKGGQALNEKLFF.

This clone was seen once. The chain is built from TRBV7-3 and TRBJ2-7; 7 nucleotides agree with TRBD1. J gave up 5 bases and V 5 bases, and 15 bases lay outside the gene matches. The CDR3 is made up of 16 amino acids. The germline gives CDR1 SGHTA, CDR2 FQGTGA. The CDR3 coding sequence is TGTGCCAGCAGCCCCACCCCGACAGGGAGAACCCACGAGCAGTACTTC. It yields the protein CASSPTPTGRTHEQYF.

The rearrangement links TRBV27 to TRBJ2-7, with D maybe TRBD1 (6 bases). Germline CDR1 is MNHEY and CDR2 is SMNVEV (reference sequence). CDR3 size: 14 residues. V shed 3 bases and J shed 5 bases, with 14 bases lying between them. This CDR3 is CASSLQNRANEQYF. As DNA, the CDR3 is TGTGCCAGCAGTTTGCAAAACAGGGCCAACGAGCAGTACTTC.

The chain recombines TRBV4-1 with TRBJ1-1; 7 nucleotides line up with TRBD1. The CDR3 covers 15 residues. V dropped 0 bases and J dropped 8; count of bases not matched to a gene: 9. The germline V gene has CDR1 MGHRA and CDR2 YSYEKL. The CDR3 DNA reads as TGCGCCAGCAGCCAAGACCAGGGACCGGACAGGGAAGCTTTCTTT. Protein sequence: CASSQDQGPDREAFF.

This chain links TRBV30 with TRBJ1-5; TRBD1 aligns across 7 bases. V shed 2 bases and J 5 bases; nucleotides not matched to a gene: 6. CDR1 is GTSNPN, CDR2 SVGIG, per germline (reference sequence). CDR3 size: 14 residues. DNA for the CDR3: TGTGCCTGGAGTCGACGACAGGGCGATCAGCCCCAGCATTTT. Its protein product is CAWSRRQGDQPQHF.

The chain links TRBV5-6 to TRBJ2-5; possibly TRBD1 for D (6 bases). V was trimmed by 6 bases and J by 2 bases, leaving 17 bases between them. From germline, CDR1 is SGHDT and CDR2 YYEEEE. This CDR3 comprises 15 residues. The CDR3 loop is CASTTDRLRQETQYF. The CDR3 DNA reads as TGTGCCAGCACCACCGACAGGTTACGGCAAGAGACCCAGTACTTC.

This clone turned up a few times. The rearrangement uses TRBV3-1 (or the pseudogene TRBV3-2) and TRBJ2-7; no clear D gene. V was cut by 8 bases and J by 4 bases, with 9 bases left in between. CDR1 LGHDT and CDR2 YNNKEL come from the germline V gene (reference sequence). The CDR3 extends over 11 amino acids. The CDR3 here is CASSQVYEQYF. In DNA form, the CDR3 reads TGTGCCAGCTCTCAGGTTTACGAGCAGTACTTC.

The chain uses TRBV27 and TRBJ2-5; D gene ambiguous. V shed 6 bases and J shed 4 bases, with 12 bases lying between them. CDR3 length equals 13 residues. Germline V gives CDR1 MNHEY, CDR2 SMNVEV (reference sequence). In DNA form, the CDR3 reads TGTGCCAGCAGACGGGTTCCCCGAGAGACCCAGTACTTC. Protein sequence: CASRRVPRETQYF.

V and J are TRBV6-4 and TRBJ1-6, with D unclear. CDR1 is MRHNA, CDR2 SNTAGT, per germline. The CDR3 contains 13 residues. Deletions cut 5 bases from V and 6 bases from J, with 8 bases between. DNA for the CDR3: TGTGCCAGCAGTCGCCAGTCTAATTCACCCCTCCACTTT. Translated: CASSRQSNSPLHF.

The chain is built from TRBV10-3 and TRBJ1-1; D might be TRBD1 (6 bases). This CDR3 contains 13 residues. Between the trimmed V and J ends, which lost 3 bases and 3 bases, there was a span of 8 bases. The germline CDR1 and CDR2 sequences are ENHRY and SYGVKD. The CDR3 spells CAISDRGHTEAFF. CDR3 bases: TGTGCCATCAGTGACAGGGGACACACTGAAGCTTTCTTT.

The chain is built from TRBV5-6 and TRBJ1-3; 12 nucleotides agree with TRBD1. This CDR3 is built from 16 residues. The V gene end was trimmed by 4 bases and the J gene end by 6 bases; junction bases not matched to a gene: 8. CDR1 SGHDT and CDR2 YYEEEE come from the germline V gene. CDR3 sequence (DNA): TGTGCCAGCAGCGCCGCCGGGACAGGGGGCGTAAACACCATATATTTT. This codes for CASSAAGTGGVNTIYF.

V and J are TRBV20-1 and TRBJ2-7; 16 positions agree with TRBD2. This CDR3 spans 16 amino acids. CDR1 and CDR2 from the germline V gene are DFQATT and SNEGSKA (reference sequence). V dropped 3 bases and J dropped 4; count of bases not matched to a gene: 6. The CDR3 sequence is CSASKGLAGGPYEQYF. The CDR3 DNA sequence: TGCAGTGCTAGTAAGGGACTAGCGGGAGGGCCTTACGAGCAGTACTTC.

V gene TRBV5-4 combines with J gene TRBJ1-1, with D possibly being TRBD1 (6 bases). Germline CDR1 is SGHNT and CDR2 is YYREEE (reference sequence). This CDR3 is 14 amino acids long. Trimming cost V 1 base and J 3 bases, with 10 bases left between them. DNA for the CDR3: TGTGCCAGCAGCTTGCACCACAGGGACACTGAAGCTTTCTTT. Its protein product is CASSLHHRDTEAFF.

This chain uses TRBV18 with TRBJ2-7; D might be TRBD1 (6 bases). The CDR3 extends over 13 amino acids. V lost 5 bases and J lost 3, with 11 bases in between. CDR1 KGHSH and CDR2 LQKENI come from the germline V gene. CDR3 in amino acids: CASSLQGYYEQYF. CDR3 coding DNA: TGTGCCAGCTCATTACAGGGATACTACGAGCAGTACTTC.

The chain carries TRBV7-2 and TRBJ1-2; D is undetermined. Trimming took off 0 bases at V and 0 bases at J, with 5 bases between the two ends. CDR3 size: 14 residues. CDR1 is SGHTA, CDR2 FQGNSA, per germline. CDR3 DNA sequence: TGTGCCAGCAGCTTAGCGGCCGCTAACTATGGCTACACCTTC. Its translation: CASSLAAANYGYTF.

The chain uses TRBV21-1 and TRBJ1-5; the D segment call TRBD1 is taken from the table without a DNA check. TRBV21-1 is described as a pseudogene. The CDR3 sequence is 14 residues long. The CDR3 loop is CASSKVQGSQPQHF. In nucleotides, the CDR3 is TGTGCCAGCAGCAAAGTACAGGGTAGTCAGCCCCAGCATTTT.

This clone occurred a few times. This chain links TRBV24-1 with TRBJ2-2; D not resolved. The CDR3 length is 14 residues. Deletions cut 4 bases from V and 8 bases from J, with 13 bases between. Germline-derived CDR1 and CDR2 are KGHDR and SFDVKD. CDR3 sequence: CATSDARFVGELFF. In nucleotides, the CDR3 is TGTGCCACCAGTGACGCTAGATTTGTTGGGGAGCTGTTTTTT.